This TCR beta chain came from a study of T cells after yellow fever vaccination. This clonotype was observed at least ten times. Its antigen is undetermined. The CDR3 has 13 amino acids. Trimming removed 4 bases from V and 7 bases from J; junction bases left unmatched: 4. CDR1 is SGHTA, CDR2 FQGNSA, per germline. Study findings and constraints: Booster samples showed a return of most primary-vaccination clones (roughly 96% CD4, 88% CD8). FACS-sorted repertoires could harbor abundant contaminating bulk-population clonotypes.

TCR cDNA, made by 5'RACE template switching, carried an added universal primer site and UMIs. TCRdb ran MiXCR on the 5' RACE reads and lists one entry per CDR3 protein. This sample yields hundreds of thousands of distinct CDR3 sequences, of which under 15% are seen a single time; 2.5% to 4% belongs to the top ten. The clonotype originates from a man younger than 35 who received the YFV17D yellow fever vaccine. The V call is TRBV7-2, the J call TRBJ1-5, with TRBD1 identical over 7 bases. The sequenced sample was CD4+ T cells sorted from PBMCs, obtained 15 days after the yellow fever booster vaccination. The CDR3 DNA reads as TGTGCCAGCAGCTCCCAGGGGGGGCAGCCCCAGCATTTT. Protein sequence: CASSSQGGQPQHF.